Listed below are T cell receptor beta chains from one sample, sequenced in a study of blood T cell repertoires in COVID-19. Data came from immunoSEQ multiplex PCR; TCRdb stores just in-frame clones and leaves some out. The table has roughly 98,000 clones, 81% seen once. Material for sequencing was peripheral blood. Receptor source: a human donor in a cohort sampled during active COVID-19. CDR3s include the opening cysteine and the closing phenylalanine or tryptophan. The D gene is left open where the match is weak. Only some rows state a clone size, as once, few, many or a class for expanded clones.

>TRBJ2-7|TRBD1|NA|TRBV6-5
CASSYPGQGAYEQYF
TGTGCCAGCAGTTACCCGGGACAGGGGGCGTACGAGCAGTACTTC
>TRBJ2-5|TRBD2|NA|TRBV15
CATSRTSGPSGETQYF
TGTGCCACCAGCAGGACTAGCGGGCCCTCCGGGGAGACCCAGTACTTC
>TRBJ1-2|TRBD1|NA|TRBV5-1
CASSFTPVQGAGGYTF
TGCGCCAGCAGCTTTACCCCCGTCCAGGGGGCTGGCGGCTACACCTTC
>TRBJ2-1|TRBD2|NA|TRBV6-4
CASRVLAGVHNEQFF
TGTGCCAGCAGGGTACTAGCGGGGGTACACAATGAGCAGTTCTTC
>TRBJ1-2|TRBD1|NA|TRBV24-1
CATSDPQQGAIGYTF
TGTGCCACCAGTGACCCCCAACAGGGGGCTATTGGCTACACCTTC
>TRBJ2-5|NA|NA|TRBV5-4
CASSLRGFLETQYF
TGTGCCAGCAGCTTAAGGGGGTTCTTGGAGACCCAGTACTTC
>TRBJ2-1|NA|NA|TRBV19
CATGRAGSSYNEQFF
TGTGCCACCGGACGAGCGGGTAGCTCCTACAATGAGCAGTTCTTC
>TRBJ2-5|TRBD2|NA|TRBV11-3
CASSAGDGETQYF
TGTGCCAGCAGCGCGGGAGATGGAGAGACCCAGTACTTC
>TRBJ1-2|NA|NA|TRBV14
CASSQGGQQNYGYTF
TGTGCCAGCAGCCAAGGAGGGCAGCAAAACTATGGCTACACCTTC
>TRBJ2-6|NA|NA|TRBV10-3
CAIRATDSGANVLTF
TGTGCCATCAGGGCGACAGACTCTGGGGCCAACGTCCTGACTTTC
>TRBJ2-1|TRBD2|NA|TRBV9
CASSVRGEINEQFF
TGTGCCAGCAGCGTGCGGGGGGAAATCAATGAGCAGTTCTTC
>TRBJ1-5|NA|NA|TRBV6-5
CAIPLEEPQHF
TGTGCCATCCCCCTTGAGGAGCCCCAGCATTTT
>TRBJ2-7|NA|NA|TRBV19
CASRCDEQYF
TGTGCCAGCCGGTGTGACGAGCAGTACTTC
>TRBJ2-3|TRBD1|NA|TRBV6-6
CASSRQGVPGTDTQYF
TGTGCCAGCAGCCGCCAGGGGGTCCCGGGCACAGATACGCAGTATTTT
>TRBJ2-5|NA|NA|TRBV18
CASSPLDNQETQYF
TGTGCCAGCTCACCCCTGGACAACCAAGAGACCCAGTACTTC
>TRBJ1-3|NA|few|TRBV27
CASSPRGWSGNTIYF
TGTGCCAGCAGTCCAAGGGGCTGGTCTGGAAACACCATATATTTT
>TRBJ1-3|NA|NA|TRBV28
CASSLIGTNGNTIYF
TGTGCCAGCAGTTTGATTGGGACAAATGGAAACACCATATATTTT
>TRBJ1-1|NA|NA|TRBV5-1
CASSLETPERAFF
TGCGCCAGCAGCTTGGAAACACCCGAGCGTGCTTTCTTT
>TRBJ2-4|NA|NA|TRBV5-4
CASSSPGENIQYF
TGTGCCAGCAGCTCACCAGGGGAAAACATTCAGTACTTC
>TRBJ1-2|NA|NA|TRBV5-5
CASREGGGYGYTF
TGTGCCAGCAGGGAGGGTGGCGGCTATGGCTACACCTTC
>TRBJ1-6|TRBD1|few|TRBV6-5
CASMTGARGSPLHF
TGTGCCAGCATGACAGGGGCGCGAGGTTCACCCCTCCACTTT
>TRBJ2-3|TRBD1|NA|TRBV5-4
CASSLATGADTQYF
TGTGCCAGCAGCTTGGCGACAGGGGCAGATACGCAGTATTTT
>TRBJ1-1|NA|NA|TRBV27
CASSLTGRWTEAFF
TGTGCCAGCAGTTTAACAGGGCGGTGGACTGAAGCTTTCTTT
>TRBJ2-2|TRBD1|NA|TRBV7-6
CASSLRDRGPGELFF
TGTGCCAGCAGCTTAAGGGACAGGGGGCCCGGGGAGCTGTTTTTT
>TRBJ2-1|TRBD2|NA|TRBV11-3
CASSFGTSGYNEQFF
TGTGCCAGCAGCTTCGGGACTAGCGGTTACAATGAGCAGTTCTTC
>TRBJ2-7|NA|NA|TRBV7-9
CASRRTGDGYEQYF
TGTGCCAGCAGAAGAACGGGAGACGGTTACGAGCAGTACTTC
>TRBJ2-3|NA|NA|TRBV5-1
CASSSLTSPDTQYF
TGCGCCAGCAGCTCCCTAACTAGCCCGGATACGCAGTATTTT
>TRBJ1-3|TRBD1|NA|TRBV7-2
CASSRKTGGSGNTIYF
TGTGCCAGCAGCCGCAAAACAGGGGGTTCTGGAAACACCATATATTTT
>TRBJ2-1|TRBD1|NA|TRBV2
CASNGQGYDEQFF
TGTGCCAGCAACGGACAGGGGTACGATGAGCAGTTCTTC
>TRBJ1-4|NA|NA|TRBV2
CASSEYGVTNEKLFF
TGTGCCAGCAGTGAATACGGGGTGACTAATGAAAAACTGTTTTTT
>TRBJ2-1|TRBD2|once|TRBV15
CATSRDGTSGRDEQFF
TGTGCCACCAGCAGAGATGGGACTAGCGGGAGGGACGAGCAGTTCTTC
>TRBJ1-6|TRBD1|NA|TRBV19
CATRTGAGNSPLHF
TGTGCCACCCGGACAGGGGCGGGGAATTCACCCCTCCACTTT
>TRBJ2-1|TRBD2|NA|TRBV5-1
CASSLELAGGLLRSEQFF
TGCGCCAGCAGCTTGGAACTAGCGGGGGGCCTTCTTCGGAGCGAGCAGTTCTTC
>TRBJ1-2|NA|NA|TRBV15
CATSRDGGVNYGYTF
TGTGCCACCAGCAGAGATGGCGGTGTTAACTATGGCTACACCTTC
>TRBJ1-1|NA|NA|TRBV11-2
CASSLDFVPKERYTEAFF
TGTGCCAGCAGCTTAGATTTCGTACCGAAGGAGCGGTACACTGAAGCTTTCTTT
>TRBJ2-5|TRBD2|once|TRBV7-9
CASSSRGGGGEETQYF
TGTGCCAGCAGCAGCCGGGGCGGGGGAGGAGAAGAGACCCAGTACTTC
>TRBJ2-7|NA|few|TRBV4-1
CASSRLWTDSSYEQYF
TGCGCCAGCAGCCGACTTTGGACAGATAGCTCCTACGAGCAGTACTTC
>TRBJ1-1|NA|NA|TRBV9
CASSALPAGGTEAFF
TGTGCCAGCAGCGCTCTCCCGGCGGGAGGCACTGAAGCTTTCTTT
>TRBJ2-7|NA|NA|TRBV11-2
CASSLGPGTYEQYF
TGTGCCAGCAGCTTAGGTCCGGGTACCTACGAGCAGTACTTC
>TRBJ2-5|NA|NA|TRBV5-8
CASSLTGFLVETQYF
TGTGCCAGCAGCTTAACAGGGTTTTTAGTAGAGACCCAGTACTTC
>TRBJ1-6|TRBD1|NA|TRBV4-1
CASSQGSGSRGLSPLHF
TGCGCCAGCAGCCAGGGTAGCGGCTCCAGGGGGCTTTCACCCCTCCACTTT
>TRBJ2-3|NA|NA|TRBV6-6
CASSYNGETDTQYF
TGTGCCAGCAGTTACAATGGAGAGACAGATACGCAGTATTTT
>TRBJ2-3|TRBD2|NA|TRBV7-6
CASSSKRGTTDTQYF
TGTGCCAGCAGCTCGAAGCGGGGGACAACAGATACGCAGTATTTT
>TRBJ2-7|TRBD2|NA|TRBV3-1/TRBV3-2
CASSQASGGRYEQYF
TGTGCCAGCAGCCAAGCTAGCGGGGGCCGCTACGAGCAGTACTTC
>TRBJ1-2|TRBD1|NA|TRBV5-1
CASRQYRGDDYGYTF
TGCGCCAGCAGACAGTACAGGGGCGATGACTATGGCTACACCTTC
>TRBJ1-6|NA|NA|TRBV5-1
CASSKEPSNPYNSPLHF
TGCGCCAGCAGCAAAGAGCCCTCGAACCCTTATAATTCACCCCTCCACTTT
>TRBJ2-3|TRBD1|NA|TRBV4-3
CASSRGQGEANTQYF
TGCGCCAGCAGCCGAGGACAGGGGGAAGCGAATACGCAGTATTTT
>TRBJ2-5|TRBD1|NA|TRBV7-8
CASLRLRNRGLYQETQYF
TGTGCCAGCCTTCGTCTTCGGAACAGGGGCCTGTACCAAGAGACCCAGTACTTC
>TRBJ1-1|NA|NA|TRBV3-1/TRBV3-2
CASSHWTGDYKAFF
TGTGCCAGCAGCCACTGGACCGGGGATTACAAAGCTTTCTTT
>TRBJ1-1|TRBD1|NA|TRBV19
CASAPGQTNTEAFF
TGTGCCAGCGCGCCGGGACAGACGAACACTGAAGCTTTCTTT
>TRBJ2-1|TRBD2|few|TRBV15
CATSREPGGVNEQFF
TGTGCCACCAGCAGAGAGCCGGGGGGGGTCAATGAGCAGTTCTTC
>TRBJ1-1|TRBD1|NA|TRBV5-1
CASSLALGQGRGNTEAFF
TGCGCCAGCAGCTTGGCCCTTGGACAGGGTCGGGGGAACACTGAAGCTTTCTTT
>TRBJ1-6|TRBD1|NA|TRBV28
CASSLGQGYNSPLHF
TGTGCCAGCAGTTTGGGACAGGGCTATAATTCACCCCTCCACTTT
>TRBJ1-2|NA|NA|TRBV9
CASSPPTQRGYTF
TGTGCCAGCAGCCCCCCGACCCAGCGGGGCTACACCTTC
>TRBJ2-5|NA|NA|TRBV27
CASPGPETQYF
TGTGCCAGCCCAGGCCCAGAGACCCAGTACTTC
>TRBJ2-1|TRBD1|NA|TRBV7-8
CASSIQGAFYNEQFF
TGTGCCAGCAGCATTCAGGGGGCTTTTTACAATGAGCAGTTCTTC
>TRBJ2-2|TRBD2|NA|TRBV5-4
CASSQGTKKNTGELFF
TGTGCCAGCAGCCAAGGGACTAAGAAGAACACCGGGGAGCTGTTTTTT
>TRBJ1-1|NA|NA|TRBV3-1/TRBV3-2
CASSGTSNTEAFF
TGTGCCAGCAGCGGGACATCGAACACTGAAGCTTTCTTT
>TRBJ2-7|TRBD1|once|TRBV3-1/TRBV3-2
CASSRARTGGNYEQYF
TGTGCCAGCAGCCGGGCTCGGACAGGGGGCAACTACGAGCAGTACTTC
>TRBJ1-5|NA|once|TRBV28
CASKGQGPLSNQPQHF
TGTGCCAGCAAGGGTCAGGGGCCCCTATCAAATCAGCCCCAGCATTTT